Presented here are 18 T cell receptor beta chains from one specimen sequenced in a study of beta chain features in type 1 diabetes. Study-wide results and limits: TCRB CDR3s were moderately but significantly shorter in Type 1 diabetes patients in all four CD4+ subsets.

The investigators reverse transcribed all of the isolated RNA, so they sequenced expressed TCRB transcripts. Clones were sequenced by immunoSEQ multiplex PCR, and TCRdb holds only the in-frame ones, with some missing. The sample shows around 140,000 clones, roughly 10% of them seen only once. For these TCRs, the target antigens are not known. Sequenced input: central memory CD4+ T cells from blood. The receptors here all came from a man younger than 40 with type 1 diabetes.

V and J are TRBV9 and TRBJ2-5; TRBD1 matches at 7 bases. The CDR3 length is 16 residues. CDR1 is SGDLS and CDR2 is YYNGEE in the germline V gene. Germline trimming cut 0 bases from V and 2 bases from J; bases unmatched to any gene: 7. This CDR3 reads CASSVAVTGHQETQYF. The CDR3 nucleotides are TGTGCCAGCAGCGTAGCAGTGACAGGGCATCAAGAGACCCAGTACTTC.

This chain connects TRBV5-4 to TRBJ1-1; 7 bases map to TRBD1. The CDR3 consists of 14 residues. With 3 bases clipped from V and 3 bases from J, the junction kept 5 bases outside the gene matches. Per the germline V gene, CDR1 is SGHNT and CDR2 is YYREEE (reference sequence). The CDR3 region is CASSSGQYDTEAFF. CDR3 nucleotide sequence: TGTGCCAGCAGCTCGGGACAGTATGACACTGAAGCTTTCTTT.

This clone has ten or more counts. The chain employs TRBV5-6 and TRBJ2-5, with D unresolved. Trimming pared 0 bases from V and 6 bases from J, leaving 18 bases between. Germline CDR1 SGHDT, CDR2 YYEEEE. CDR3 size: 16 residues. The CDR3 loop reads CASSLGGTPDTQTQYF. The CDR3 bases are TGTGCCAGCAGCTTGGGCGGTACTCCGGATACCCAGACCCAGTACTTC.

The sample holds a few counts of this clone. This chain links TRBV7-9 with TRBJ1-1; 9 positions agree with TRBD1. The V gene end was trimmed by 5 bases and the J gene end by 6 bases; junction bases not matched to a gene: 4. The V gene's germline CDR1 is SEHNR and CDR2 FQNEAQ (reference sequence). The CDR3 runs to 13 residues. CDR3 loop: CASSRTGVPEAFF. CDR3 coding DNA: TGTGCCAGCAGCCGGACAGGGGTCCCTGAAGCTTTCTTT.

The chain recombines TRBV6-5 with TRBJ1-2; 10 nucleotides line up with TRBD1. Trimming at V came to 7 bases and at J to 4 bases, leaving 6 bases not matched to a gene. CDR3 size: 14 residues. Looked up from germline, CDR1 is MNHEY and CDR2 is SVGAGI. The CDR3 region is CASKTGGDRYGYTF. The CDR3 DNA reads TGTGCCAGCAAGACAGGGGGCGATCGCTATGGCTACACCTTC.

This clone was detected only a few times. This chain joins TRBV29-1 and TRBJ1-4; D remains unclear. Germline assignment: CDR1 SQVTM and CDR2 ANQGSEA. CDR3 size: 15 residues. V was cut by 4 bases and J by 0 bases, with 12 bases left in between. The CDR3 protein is CSVVGRSATNEKLFF. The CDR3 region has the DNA TGCAGCGTTGTGGGGAGGAGTGCAACTAATGAAAAACTGTTTTTT.

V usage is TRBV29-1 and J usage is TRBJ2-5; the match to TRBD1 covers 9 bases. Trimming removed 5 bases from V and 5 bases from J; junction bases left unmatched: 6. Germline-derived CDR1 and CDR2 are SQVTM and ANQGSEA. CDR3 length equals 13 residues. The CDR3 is CSVLDRGTETQYF. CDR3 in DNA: TGCAGCGTTTTGGACAGGGGAACGGAGACCCAGTACTTC. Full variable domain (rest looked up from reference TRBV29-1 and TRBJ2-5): SAVISQKPSRDICQRGTSLTIQCQVDSQVTMMFWYRQQPGQSLTLIATANQGSEATYESGFVIDKFPISRPNLTFSTLTVSNMSPEDSSIYLCSVLDRGTETQYFGPGTRLLVL.

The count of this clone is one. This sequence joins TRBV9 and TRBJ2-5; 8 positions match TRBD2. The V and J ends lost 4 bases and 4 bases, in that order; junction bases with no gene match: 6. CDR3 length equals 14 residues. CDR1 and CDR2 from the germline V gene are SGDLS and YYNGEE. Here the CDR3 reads CASSLVGGGETQYF. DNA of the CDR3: TGTGCCAGCAGCTTAGTCGGGGGGGGAGAGACCCAGTACTTC.

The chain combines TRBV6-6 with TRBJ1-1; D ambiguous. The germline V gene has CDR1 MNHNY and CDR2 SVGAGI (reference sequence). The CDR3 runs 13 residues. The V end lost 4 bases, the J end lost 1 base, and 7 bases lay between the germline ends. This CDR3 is CASSSGRNTEAFF. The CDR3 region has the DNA TGTGCCAGCAGTTCTGGCCGGAACACTGAAGCTTTCTTT.

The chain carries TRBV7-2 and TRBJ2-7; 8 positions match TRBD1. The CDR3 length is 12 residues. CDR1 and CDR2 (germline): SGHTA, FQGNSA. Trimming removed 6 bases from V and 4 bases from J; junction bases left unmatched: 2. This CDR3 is CASSRQGYEQYF. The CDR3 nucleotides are TGTGCCAGCAGTCGACAGGGGTACGAGCAGTACTTC. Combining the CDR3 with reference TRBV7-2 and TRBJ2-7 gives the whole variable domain GAGVSQSPSNKVTEKGKDVELRCDPISGHTALYWYRQSLGQGLEFLIYFQGNSAPDKSGLPSDRFSAERTGGSVSTLTIQRTQQEDSAVYLCASSRQGYEQYFGPGTRLTVT.

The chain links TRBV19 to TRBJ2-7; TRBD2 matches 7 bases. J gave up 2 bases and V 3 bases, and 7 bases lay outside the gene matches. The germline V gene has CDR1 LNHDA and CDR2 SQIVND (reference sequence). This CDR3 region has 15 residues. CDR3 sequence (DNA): TGTGCCAGTAGTATGGGGGGGGGAGAGACCTACGAGCAGTACTTC. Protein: CASSMGGGETYEQYF.

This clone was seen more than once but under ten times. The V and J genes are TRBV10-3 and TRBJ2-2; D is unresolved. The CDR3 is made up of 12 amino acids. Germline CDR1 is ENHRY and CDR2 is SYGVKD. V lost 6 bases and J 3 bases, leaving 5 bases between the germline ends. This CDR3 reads CAIRPDTGELFF. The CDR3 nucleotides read TGTGCCATCAGGCCGGACACCGGGGAGCTGTTTTTT.

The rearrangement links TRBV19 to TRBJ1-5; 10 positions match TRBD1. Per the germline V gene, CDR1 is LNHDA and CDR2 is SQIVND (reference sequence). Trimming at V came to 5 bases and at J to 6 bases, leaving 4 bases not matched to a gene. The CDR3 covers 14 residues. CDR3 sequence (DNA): TGTGCCAGTAGTGACAGGGGGCTAAGTCAGCCCCAGCATTTT. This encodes CASSDRGLSQPQHF.

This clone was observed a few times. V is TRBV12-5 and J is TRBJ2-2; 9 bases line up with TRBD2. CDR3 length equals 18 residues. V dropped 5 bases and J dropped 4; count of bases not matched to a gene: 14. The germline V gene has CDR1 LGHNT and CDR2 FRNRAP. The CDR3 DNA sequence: TGTGCTAGTGGTCCACACTCGGGGCTAGCGGGGACCACCGGGGAGCTGTTTTTT. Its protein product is CASGPHSGLAGTTGELFF.

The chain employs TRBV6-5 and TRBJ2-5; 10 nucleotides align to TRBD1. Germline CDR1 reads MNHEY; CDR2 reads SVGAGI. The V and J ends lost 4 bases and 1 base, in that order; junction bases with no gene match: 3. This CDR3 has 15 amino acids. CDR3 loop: CASSWTGGSQETQYF. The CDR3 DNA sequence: TGTGCCAGCAGTTGGACAGGGGGTTCCCAAGAGACCCAGTACTTC.

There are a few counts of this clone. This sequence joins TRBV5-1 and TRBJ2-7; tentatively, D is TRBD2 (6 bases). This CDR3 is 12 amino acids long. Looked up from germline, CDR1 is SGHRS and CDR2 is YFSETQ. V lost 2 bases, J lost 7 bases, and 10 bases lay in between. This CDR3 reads CASSFGAGEQYF. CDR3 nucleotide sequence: TGCGCCAGCAGCTTTGGTGCGGGGGAGCAGTACTTC.

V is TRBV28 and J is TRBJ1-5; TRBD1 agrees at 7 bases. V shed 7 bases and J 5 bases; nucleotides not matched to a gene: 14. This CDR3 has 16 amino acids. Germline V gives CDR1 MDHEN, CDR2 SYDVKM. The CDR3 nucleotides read TGTGCCAGCACCAGACTACTCAGGGGGTCGGATCAGCCCCAGCATTTT. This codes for CASTRLLRGSDQPQHF.

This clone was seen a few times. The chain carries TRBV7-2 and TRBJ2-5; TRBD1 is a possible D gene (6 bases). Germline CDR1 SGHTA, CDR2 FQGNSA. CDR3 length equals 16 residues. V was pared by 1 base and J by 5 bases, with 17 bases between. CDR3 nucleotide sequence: TGTGCCAGCAGCTTAGATCTGGGCAGGGGCTGGGAGACCCAGTACTTC. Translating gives CASSLDLGRGWETQYF.